The 11 T cell receptor beta chains listed next were all sequenced from one sample in a study of T cell changes during pregnancy in multiple sclerosis. Only in-frame clones appear in the TCRdb table, and some are missing; sequencing was by immunoSEQ multiplex PCR. The top ten hold more than 0.8% of the sample, which has about 89,000 clones, roughly 94% seen once. The source was peripheral blood, collected in the third trimester of pregnancy. The origin of the receptors is a female donor with multiple sclerosis, enrolled in a pregnancy study.

V usage is TRBV29-1 and J usage is TRBJ2-7, with 7 bases matching TRBD2. The CDR3 runs to 12 residues. Germline values: CDR1 SQVTM, CDR2 ANQGSEA. With 2 bases clipped from V and 2 bases from J, the junction kept 0 bases outside the gene matches. CDR3 bases: TGCAGCGTTGAAAGCGGGGCCTACGAGCAGTACTTC. Translating gives CSVESGAYEQYF.

The chain has TRBV27 and TRBJ2-7, with D possibly TRBD2 on 8 matching bases. V was trimmed by 1 base and J by 4 bases, leaving 32 bases between them. This CDR3 is 21 amino acids long. Germline values: CDR1 MNHEY, CDR2 SMNVEV (reference sequence). CDR3 nucleotide sequence: TGTGCCAGCAGTTTATTCAAACTTGTGGGGACAGAGGGACTAGTCGGGTACGAGCAGTACTTC. Amino acid sequence: CASSLFKLVGTEGLVGYEQYF.

V usage is TRBV29-1 and J usage is TRBJ2-7, with 9 bases matching TRBD2. With V trimmed by 2 bases and J by 3 bases, 8 bases remained unmatched. The germline V gene has CDR1 SQVTM and CDR2 ANQGSEA. The CDR3 totals 15 residues. The CDR3 coding sequence is TGCAGCGTTGAAATAGCGGGAGAGCGGGACTACGAGCAGTACTTC. Encoded protein: CSVEIAGERDYEQYF.

This clone was observed a single time. The chain couples TRBV5-5 to TRBJ1-5; 7 bases match TRBD1. This CDR3 is 16 amino acids long. Unmatched junction bases numbered 8, after V lost 2 bases and J lost 3 bases. The germline V gene has CDR1 SGHKS and CDR2 YYEKEE (reference sequence). The CDR3 DNA follows: TGTGCCAGCAGCTTCACAGGGGAAAGGCACAATCAGCCCCAGCATTTT. Translation: CASSFTGERHNQPQHF.

This clone appeared a single time. The V gene is TRBV7-9, the J gene TRBJ2-7, with TRBD1 matching 8 bases. This CDR3 region has 16 residues. CDR1 and CDR2 (germline): SEHNR, FQNEAQ (reference sequence). Trimming at V came to 5 bases and at J to 2 bases, leaving 11 bases not matched to a gene. CDR3 in DNA: TGTGCCAGCAGCACCCGGACAGGGAAGAATCCCTACGAGCAGTACTTC. It is translated as CASSTRTGKNPYEQYF.

The chain combines TRBV6-5 with TRBJ2-3, with D hard to call. V lost 2 bases, J lost 1 base, and 7 bases lay in between. CDR3 length equals 14 residues. Looked up from germline, CDR1 is MNHEY and CDR2 is SVGAGI. This CDR3 reads CASSYRVGTDTQYF. CDR3 sequence (DNA): TGTGCCAGCAGTTACCGGGTCGGCACAGATACGCAGTATTTT.

This clone was observed a handful of times. This chain connects TRBV28 to TRBJ1-4; D is unresolved. Germline loops: CDR1 MDHEN, CDR2 SYDVKM. This CDR3 contains 13 residues. Deletions cut 7 bases from V and 3 bases from J, with 9 bases between. CDR3 coding DNA: TGTGCCAGCATTGGGCAGGCTAATGAAAAACTGTTTTTT. Amino acid sequence: CASIGQANEKLFF.

This chain uses TRBV19 with TRBJ2-7; tentatively, D is TRBD2 (6 bases). This CDR3 region has 14 residues. V was clipped by 5 bases and J by 3 bases, with 14 bases between them. In germline, CDR1 is LNHDA, CDR2 SQIVND (reference sequence). CDR3 DNA: TGTGCCAGTAGTTTCAGGGAGGAGAGCTACGAGCAGTACTTC. It codes for CASSFREESYEQYF.

The chain joins TRBV5-1 to TRBJ2-3; D call uncertain. The CDR3 contains 14 residues. Trimming took 1 base from V and 2 from J, leaving 8 bases between them. The germline CDR1 and CDR2 sequences are SGHRS and YFSETQ. CDR3: CASSLNKPTDTQYF. CDR3 in DNA: TGCGCCAGCAGCTTGAATAAGCCCACAGATACGCAGTATTTT.

V gene TRBV19 combines with J gene TRBJ1-1; D is perhaps TRBD1 (5 bases). CDR3 length: 13 residues. Trimming shortened V by 10 bases and J by 1 base, and 13 bases separated the two germline ends. The V gene's germline CDR1 is LNHDA and CDR2 SQIVND (reference sequence). This chain's CDR3 is CAIRGVRNTEAFF. In nucleotides, the CDR3 is TGTGCCATCCGGGGGGTGCGGAACACTGAAGCTTTCTTT.

This clone has a single count. The V gene is TRBV9, the J gene TRBJ2-1, with no clear D. This CDR3 spans 11 amino acids. Germline loops: CDR1 SGDLS, CDR2 YYNGEE. Trimming removed 3 bases from V and 9 bases from J, with 7 bases in between. CDR3 bases: TGTGCCAGCAGCGCCCGGAGTGAGCAGTTCTTC. It translates to CASSARSEQFF.